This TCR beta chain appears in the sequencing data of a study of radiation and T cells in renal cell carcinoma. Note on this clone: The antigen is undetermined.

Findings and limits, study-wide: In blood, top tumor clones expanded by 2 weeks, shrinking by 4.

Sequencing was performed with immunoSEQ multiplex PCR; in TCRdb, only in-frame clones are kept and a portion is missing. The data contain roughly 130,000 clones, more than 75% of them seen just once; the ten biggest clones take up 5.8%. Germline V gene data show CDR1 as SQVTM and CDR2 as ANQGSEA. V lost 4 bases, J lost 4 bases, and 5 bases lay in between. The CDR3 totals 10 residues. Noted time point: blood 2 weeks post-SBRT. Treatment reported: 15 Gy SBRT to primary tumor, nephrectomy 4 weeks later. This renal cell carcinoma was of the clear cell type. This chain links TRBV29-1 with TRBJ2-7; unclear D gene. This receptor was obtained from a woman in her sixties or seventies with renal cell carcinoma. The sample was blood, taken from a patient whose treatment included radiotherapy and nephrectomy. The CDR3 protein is CSVATYEQYF. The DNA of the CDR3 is TGCAGCGTTGCAACATACGAGCAGTACTTC.